This entry concerns a single T cell receptor beta chain. The V end lost 0 bases, the J end lost 3 bases, and 6 bases lay between the germline ends. The CDR3 is made up of 14 amino acids. CDR1 and CDR2 (germline): LGHNA, YNFKEQ. This entry belongs to a study of blood T cell repertoires in COVID-19. Across the whole study: The study drew acute and convalescent COVID-19 samples from the United States, Italy and Spain. PBMCs, B-cell-depleted T cells, or T cells provided the cDNA or gDNA that made up the material.

As originally analysed: Reference gene primer amplification gave nucleated cell count estimates. The method was immunoSEQ multiplex PCR; TCRdb's version includes in-frame clones alone and lacks a portion of them. V, J and clone size are taken as reported in that table, and D and trimming were inferred from the DNA itself. The data contain approximately 220,000 clones, roughly 80% of them singletons. The receptor comes from a woman aged 70-85 years with acute or convalescent COVID-19. The chain recombines TRBV4-2 with TRBJ1-3; possible D gene TRBD1, 5 bases. Sequencing was performed on peripheral blood. The CDR3 bases are TGTGCCAGCAGCCAAGACAGGGTTGGAAACACCATATATTTT. Its translation: CASSQDRVGNTIYF.